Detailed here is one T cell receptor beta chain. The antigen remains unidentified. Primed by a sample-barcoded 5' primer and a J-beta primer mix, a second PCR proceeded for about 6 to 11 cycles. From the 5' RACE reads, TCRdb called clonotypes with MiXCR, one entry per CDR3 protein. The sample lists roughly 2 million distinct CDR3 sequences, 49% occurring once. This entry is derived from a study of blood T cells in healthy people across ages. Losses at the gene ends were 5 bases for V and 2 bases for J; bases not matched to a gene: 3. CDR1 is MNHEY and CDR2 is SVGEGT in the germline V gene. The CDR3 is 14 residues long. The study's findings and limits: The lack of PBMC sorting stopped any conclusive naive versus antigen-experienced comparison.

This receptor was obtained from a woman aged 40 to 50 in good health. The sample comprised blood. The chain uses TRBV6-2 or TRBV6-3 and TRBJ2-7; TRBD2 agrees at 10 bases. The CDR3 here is CASSQGLATYEQYF. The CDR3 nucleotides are TGTGCCAGCAGTCAGGGACTAGCGACCTACGAGCAGTACTTC.